This T cell receptor beta chain was captured by sequencing in a study of T cells after yellow fever vaccination. This clonotype was counted between two and nine times. Its antigen is unidentified. Points from the study as a whole: Post-booster samples contained most primary-vaccination clones (nearly 98% CD4, about 90% CD8). A secondary response was less intense yet reached its peak sooner, at day 5 versus 15.

TCRdb recomputed calls from the 5' RACE reads with MiXCR, one row per CDR3 protein. The repertoire consists of 620,000 or so distinct CDR3 sequences, with 9% to 15% occurring once and the leading ten covering more than 12%. V was shortened by 1 base and J by 11 bases, with 14 bases between the two germline ends. Germline-derived CDR1 and CDR2 are GTSNPN and SVGIG (reference sequence). This CDR3 is 12 amino acids long. This specimen was PBMCs, taken on the day of the yellow fever booster vaccination. This sequence was found in a man between 25 and 39 years old who received the YFV17D yellow fever vaccine. The chain has TRBV30 and TRBJ1-1; D gene unclear. The CDR3 sequence is CAWSGSGVTAFF. CDR3 DNA: TGTGCCTGGAGTGGTTCCGGGGTAACGGCTTTCTTT.